The source of this T cell receptor (beta chain) is a study of cytomegalovirus exposure and HLA in healthy donors. Study overall: In an early release, HLA-typed donors contributed tens of millions of unique TCR sequences. Most donors, approximately 82% of several hundred genotyped, fell in the Caucasian-associated ancestry cluster.

Trimming took 0 bases from V and 6 from J; bases not matched to a gene: 6. The CDR3 contains 15 residues. Germline loops: CDR1 SGDLS, CDR2 YYNGEE. Study outcomes and limitations: Reports credit the classifier with highly specific, highly sensitive diagnosis of cytomegalovirus status. The authors judged a highly shared variant cluster likely a sequencing artifact.

A word on this clone: Its target is not known.

In the PCR, 60 Vbeta and 13 Jbeta primers were used. Sequenced by immunoSEQ multiplex PCR; TCRdb stores in-frame clones only, minus some. The sample has over 150,000 clones, 75% to 85% seen once; the top ten hold approximately 1.5%. The sequencing input was PBMCs. The rearrangement uses TRBV9 and TRBJ1-5; 7 positions match TRBD1. The receptor was derived from a girl between 5 and 17 years old in good health and CMV-seropositive. The CDR3 nucleotides read TGTGCCAGCAGCGTAGAGGGGACAGCTGGTCAGCCCCAGCATTTT. This sequence encodes CASSVEGTAGQPQHF.